Listed below are T cell receptor beta chains from one sample, sequenced in a study of T-cell reconstitution after alpha-beta-depleted transplantation in children. TCRdb reanalysed the PCR reads using MiXCR and keeps one entry per CDR3 protein. The table has almost 500,000 distinct CDR3 sequences, around 12% seen once. The sequencing used PBMCs from the stem cell graft donor, collected from the stem cell graft. The receptors were sampled from a human donor who donated a stem cell graft to a child with combined immunodeficiency. Each CDR3 is given with its conserved first and last residue. A D gene is named only where the DNA matches it firmly. A row's size may be missing; if present it is once, few, many or a size class.

j_call | v_call | clone_size | d_call | cdr3_nt | cdr3_aa
TRBJ1-6 | TRBV6-5 | many | NA | TGTGCCAGCAACCTCCGGGAGTCTTCACCCCTCCACTTT | CASNLRESSPLHF
TRBJ2-5 | TRBV12-3/TRBV12-4 | NA | TRBD2 | TGTGCCAGCAACTCCCCTTGGGGGGGACAAGAGACCCAGTACTTC | CASNSPWGGQETQYF
TRBJ2-5 | TRBV3-1 | NA | NA | TGTGCCAGCAGCCCCACGGGGATAGAGACCCAGTACTTC | CASSPTGIETQYF
TRBJ2-3 | TRBV28 | few | NA | TGTGCCAGCAGTTTATCGGACACAGATACGCAGTATTTT | CASSLSDTDTQYF
TRBJ1-6 | TRBV20-1 | few | TRBD1 | TGCAGTGCTAGGTCCTGGGACAGGGGTTCACCCCTCCACTTT | CSARSWDRGSPLHF
TRBJ1-5 | TRBV12-3/TRBV12-4 | few | TRBD1 | TGTGCCAGCAGTTTCTCAGTGGCAGGGGGAAAGGGGCAGCCCCAGCATTTT | CASSFSVAGGKGQPQHF
TRBJ2-5 | TRBV7-2 | NA | TRBD2 | TGTGCCAGCAGCGCCCTAGCGGGAGCCGAGGAGACCCAGTACTTC | CASSALAGAEETQYF
TRBJ2-7 | TRBV7-9 | many | TRBD1 | TGTGCCACGAGTCCAGGACAGGGTATCCACGAGCAGTACTTC | CATSPGQGIHEQYF
TRBJ1-5 | TRBV30 | few | NA | TGTGCCGTAGGACGGGGCTACGGTCAGCCCCAGCATTTT | CAVGRGYGQPQHF
TRBJ2-7 | TRBV13 | NA | NA | TGTGCCAGCAGCTTCAACCGAGGAGTACAGGGCTACGAGCAGTACTTC | CASSFNRGVQGYEQYF
TRBJ1-6 | TRBV6-5 | NA | NA | TGTGCCAGCAGTTACTCGCAGGGTTCGGGTTCACCCCTCCACTTT | CASSYSQGSGSPLHF
TRBJ2-7 | TRBV9 | many | NA | TGTGCCAGCAGCTCTCAAGTTGGATCCTACGAGCAGTACTTC | CASSSQVGSYEQYF
TRBJ2-2 | TRBV5-1 | many | NA | TGCGCCAGCAGCTTCGGCGGGACGAACACCGGGGAGCTGTTTTTT | CASSFGGTNTGELFF
TRBJ1-6 | TRBV6-5 | NA | NA | TGTGCCGGAGGGGATCCAGGATCACCCCTCCACTTT | CAGGDPGSPLHF
TRBJ2-7 | TRBV25-1 | many | NA | TGTGCCAGCAGTGAAGGGGGAGTTAACTACGAGCAGTACTTC | CASSEGGVNYEQYF
TRBJ2-3 | TRBV4-3 | NA | NA | TGCGCCAGCAGCCAAGGGTCGAGGAGAGCCACAGATACGCAGTATTTT | CASSQGSRRATDTQYF
TRBJ2-5 | TRBV29-1 | NA | TRBD2 | TGCAGCGTTGTACCGGGACTAGTAAAAGAGACCCAGTACTTC | CSVVPGLVKETQYF
TRBJ2-1 | TRBV5-5 | many | NA | TGTGCCAGCAGCTTGGATTATGAGCAGTTCTTC | CASSLDYEQFF
TRBJ2-7 | TRBV12-3/TRBV12-4 | few | TRBD2 | TGTGCCAGCAGTTTGCCTATAGCGGGATCTCGGTACGAGCAGTACTTC | CASSLPIAGSRYEQYF
TRBJ2-1 | TRBV12-3/TRBV12-4 | few | NA | TGTGCCAGCAGCGGTCCTTGGGGGGATGAGCAGTTCTTC | CASSGPWGDEQFF
TRBJ2-7 | TRBV15 | few | NA | TGTGCCACCAGCACAGGACACGAGCAGTACTTC | CATSTGHEQYF
TRBJ2-1 | TRBV7-8 | NA | NA | TGTGCCAGCAGCTTTTTCGGCAGGGACAATGAGCAGTTCTTC | CASSFFGRDNEQFF
TRBJ2-7 | TRBV12-3/TRBV12-4 | few | NA | TGTGCCAGCAGTTTTCGTGTAGTCGACACCTACGAGCAGTACTTC | CASSFRVVDTYEQYF
TRBJ2-1 | TRBV7-8 | many | NA | TGTGCCAGCAGCAACTCCAATGAGCAGTTCTTC | CASSNSNEQFF
TRBJ2-1 | TRBV28 | few | TRBD2 | TGTGCCAGCAGTCCACCAGCGGGAGGGGGTGAGCAGTTCTTC | CASSPPAGGGEQFF
TRBJ2-1 | TRBV7-8 | few | TRBD2 | TGTGCCAGCAGCTTAGTCGGGGGGTCCAATGCTGGTGAGCAGTTCTTC | CASSLVGGSNAGEQFF
TRBJ1-1 | TRBV12-3/TRBV12-4 | few | NA | TGTGCCAGCAGTTTAGGTCCAGGCGGGACTGAAGCTTTCTTT | CASSLGPGGTEAFF
TRBJ2-7 | TRBV12-3/TRBV12-4 | many | TRBD2 | TGTGCCAGCAGTTCCGGGACTAGCGGGAGGGCCCATGCGGAGCAGTACTTC | CASSSGTSGRAHAEQYF
TRBJ2-3 | TRBV7-9 | many | TRBD2 | TGTGCCAGCAGTGCATCTAGCGGACACACAGATACGCAGTATTTT | CASSASSGHTDTQYF
TRBJ2-5 | TRBV6-1 | NA | NA | TGTGCCAGCAGACCCCCGTCGGGGTCACAAGAGACCCAGTACTTC | CASRPPSGSQETQYF
TRBJ2-6 | TRBV20-1 | NA | TRBD2 | TGCAGTGCTAAGGGACTAGCGGGAGAGACTGGGGCCAACGTCCTGACTTTC | CSAKGLAGETGANVLTF
TRBJ1-5 | TRBV2 | NA | TRBD1 | TGTGCCAGCAAAGACAGGGGATCCAATCAGCCCCAGCATTTT | CASKDRGSNQPQHF
TRBJ1-4 | TRBV15 | few | TRBD1 | TGTGCCACCAGCAGAGATCCGGACAGGGGGGCGGAAAAACTGTTTTTT | CATSRDPDRGAEKLFF
TRBJ2-3 | TRBV24-1 | NA | NA | TGTGTCACCAGTGATCGAACTACGATGATGAGCACAGATACGCAGTATTTT | CVTSDRTTMMSTDTQYF
TRBJ1-2 | TRBV9 | few | NA | TGTGCCAGCAGCGCCACATACTCGACAGGCCACCCGATCTTC | CASSATYSTGHPIF
TRBJ2-7 | TRBV7-2 | once | NA | TGTGCCAGCAGCTCGGACAGTACCTACGAGCAGTACTTC | CASSSDSTYEQYF
TRBJ1-1 | TRBV5-1 | NA | NA | TGCGCCAGCAGCTTGACTGTCAACCGCGTCCGGACTGAAGCTTTCTTT | CASSLTVNRVRTEAFF
TRBJ2-1 | TRBV12-3/TRBV12-4 | many | TRBD2 | TGTGCCAGCAGTTTAGAGACTAGCTATGAGCAGTTCTTC | CASSLETSYEQFF
TRBJ2-7 | TRBV19 | many | NA | TGTGCCAGTAGGGGCCTACGGGATATAGGATACGAGCAGTACTTC | CASRGLRDIGYEQYF
TRBJ2-7 | TRBV20-1 | NA | NA | TGCAGTGCTAGAGTTTGGGGGGCGGCCTACGAGCAGTACTTC | CSARVWGAAYEQYF
TRBJ2-1 | TRBV4-2 | many | NA | TGTGCCAGCAGCCAAGATTGGGGGGGGGCGGAGAATGAGCAGTTCTTC | CASSQDWGGAENEQFF
TRBJ2-1 | TRBV6-2/TRBV6-3 | few | NA | TGTGCCAGCAGTCGACCCCGGGACTCCGTGGCGAGTGAGCAGTTCTTC | CASSRPRDSVASEQFF
TRBJ1-5 | TRBV2 | NA | TRBD1 | TGTGCCAGCAGTAAGGACAGGGCTCAGCCCCAGCATTTT | CASSKDRAQPQHF
TRBJ2-5 | TRBV10-3 | NA | NA | TGTGCCATCAGTGAGTCGGCGATGGCGGGGGAGACCCAGTACTTC | CAISESAMAGETQYF
TRBJ2-1 | TRBV6-2/TRBV6-3 | many | TRBD2 | TGTGCCAGCAGTTACGGGACTACAGACAATGAGCAGTTCTTC | CASSYGTTDNEQFF
TRBJ2-5 | TRBV19 | NA | TRBD1 | TGTGCCAGTAGCACCGGGACAGGGGGCAGGGAGACCCAGTACTTC | CASSTGTGGRETQYF
TRBJ2-7 | TRBV27 | NA | TRBD2 | TGTGCCAGCAGGTCCCCGCCTAGGAGCGGGACCTACGAGCAGTACTTC | CASRSPPRSGTYEQYF
TRBJ2-3 | TRBV9 | many | NA | TGTGCCAGCAGCGCCCCCGACACAGATACGCAGTATTTT | CASSAPDTDTQYF
TRBJ2-7 | TRBV11-2 | once | TRBD2 | TGTGCCAGCAGGGCGGCGGGAGCCTTCCATAGGGAGCAGTACTTC | CASRAAGAFHREQYF
TRBJ1-1 | TRBV29-1 | NA | NA | TGCAGCGCCGGAGCGGGCACTGAAGCTTTCTTT | CSAGAGTEAFF
TRBJ2-1 | TRBV28 | NA | TRBD1 | TGTGCCAGCAGTTTAAGGGGGCAGACACCCTACAATGAGCAGTTCTTC | CASSLRGQTPYNEQFF
TRBJ2-1 | TRBV27 | NA | TRBD2 | TGTGCCAGCAGTTTCCTAGGACTAGCGGGGGGAGCGGGGCAGTTCTTC | CASSFLGLAGGAGQFF
TRBJ1-5 | TRBV6-1 | NA | NA | TGTGCCAGCAGTGAAGTTTGGGTTGCAGGTCAGCCCCAGCATTTT | CASSEVWVAGQPQHF
TRBJ2-7 | TRBV6-5 | NA | NA | TGTGCCAGCAGTTACACCTTTCCCCGTGGGGCGTTCTCCTACGAGCAGTACTTC | CASSYTFPRGAFSYEQYF
TRBJ2-7 | TRBV20-1 | many | NA | TGCAGTGCCGAGAGGGGTACTAGCAATCGCTACGAGCAGTACTTC | CSAERGTSNRYEQYF
TRBJ1-1 | TRBV12-3/TRBV12-4 | many | NA | TGTGCCAGCAGTCTACAGGGTGCGTACACTGAAGCTTTCTTT | CASSLQGAYTEAFF
TRBJ1-4 | TRBV15 | NA | NA | TGTGCCACCACCACGGGGCCGACAGCAGCTGAAAAACTGTTTTTT | CATTTGPTAAEKLFF
TRBJ2-5 | TRBV20-1 | many | TRBD1 | TGCAGTGCTAGGACAGGGCAAGAGACCCAGTACTTC | CSARTGQETQYF
TRBJ2-3 | TRBV12-3/TRBV12-4 | many | TRBD2 | TGTGCCAGCAGCCACCGACTAGCGGGAGGCCCTAGCACAGATACGCAGTATTTT | CASSHRLAGGPSTDTQYF